Here is one TCR beta chain with its context. The antigen it recognizes is unknown. From each donor, a roughly 2.7 ml peripheral blood sample was collected into PAXgene tubes and kept at -80 degrees C. Without any T cell sorting, total RNA was extracted from whole blood using the PAXgene blood miRNA kit on an automated QIAcube. Peripheral blood from monozygotic twin pairs concordant or discordant for inflammatory bowel disease was subjected to deep TCRalpha and TCRbeta repertoire profiling with unique molecular barcoding. Smoking habits were recorded for all twin pairs, and individuals were classified as current, former or never smokers. Preparation of the library involved 5' RACE. For each TCR library, approximately 3,700 ng of total RNA was used. cDNA was synthesized with SMARTScribe reverse transcriptase in eight separate reactions per sample. During cDNA synthesis, template switching was used to introduce unique molecular identifiers that contained a 6-nucleotide sample barcode. Two nested PCRs of approximately 16 and 10 cycles amplified the TCRalpha and TCRbeta cDNA, and bead purification followed each PCR. Before amplification, the cDNA was treated with uracil DNA-glycosylase and purified using the QIAquick PCR purification kit. The second PCR added Illumina TruSeq-compatible adapters along with sample-specific barcodes. TapeStation and Qubit were used to check library quality and concentration, and 5 ng of each library went into the pool. Pooled libraries were sequenced on an Illumina HiSeq2500 single-index Rapid Run with 2 x 100 bp reads and custom sequencing primers. The study's processing was this. UMI-based consensus assembly with MiGEC version 1.2.6 was used to correct PCR and sequencing errors. MiXCR version 2.1.1 was used for V(D)J alignment, clonotype assembly and CDR3 extraction. Normalisation of gene usage, clonotype sharing and MAIT/NKT TCR abundance was achieved by analysing the top 1000, 10 000 and 20 000 clonotypes per sample. After downsampling to 27 000 UMIs, diversity was calculated as the inverse Simpson index using the vegan R package. Paired Mann-Whitney U tests on discordant twin pairs were used, with Benjamini-Hochberg multiple-testing correction. TCRdb reprocessed the reads; each CDR3 protein sequence makes one entry, and DNA is unavailable. TCRdb's processing, not the authors' own work, is the source of the V and J calls. The table for this sample shows just over 300,000 distinct CDR3 sequences. 5.6% of the sample comes from the top ten.

These data come from a study of monozygotic twins with inflammatory bowel disease (dated by TCRdb to between 2018 and 2021). With respect to the entire study: The complete study included approximately 28 monozygotic twin pairs: 19 IBD-discordant Danish pairs and nine German pairs, of which four were IBD-concordant and five were IBD-discordant. Disease-associated traits were sought mainly through comparisons between IBD patients and their genetically identical healthy co-twins within discordant pairs. Each individual had, on average, about 151 000 unique TCRalpha sequences and 181 000 unique TCRbeta sequences available for analysis.

What the study reported, not specific to this receptor: Fewer clonotypes were shared with other individuals by IBD patients than by healthy twins, most markedly in patients showing signs of disease activity. Repertoire similarity did not differ between concordant and discordant twins, possibly due to limited statistical power. No single strong signal or clonotype linked to IBD turned up in the results, so the idea that one exists was not supported. Differing immunosuppressive treatments among patients may have added background noise and inter-individual variability to the repertoires. TCRbeta repertoire diversity, by inverse Simpson index, was decreased in IBD patients compared with their healthy co-twins. The analysis was unable to tell apart different T cell subtypes.

The clonotype was recovered from a human donor with ulcerative colitis or Crohn's disease, or a healthy co-twin of an affected twin (not recorded which). Material for sequencing was blood.

The CDR3 has the sequence CSARGLSTNEKLFF. This receptor chain uses TRBV20-1 and TRBJ1-4. Measured from the cysteine to the phenylalanine, the CDR3 is 14 residues long. No DNA accompanies this entry. CDR1 and CDR2 are drawn from the germline V gene (reference sequence): DFQATT, SNEGSKA.